This section outlines one T cell receptor beta chain sequence together with its context. Its antigen is unknown. The CDR3 spans 15 residues. The V end lost 4 bases, the J end lost 5 bases, and 17 bases lay between the germline ends. CDR1 is SGDLS and CDR2 is YYNGEE in the germline V gene. The sample originates from a study of blood T cells in healthy people across ages. It was with a sample-barcoded 5' primer and a J-beta primer mix that a second PCR of roughly 6 to 12 cycles was run. A template-switch adaptor that had 12 random nucleotides put a tag on each cDNA molecule. TCRdb re-called the 5' RACE reads through MiXCR, storing one row per CDR3 protein. The data contain hundreds of thousands of distinct CDR3 sequences, less than 80% of them singletons. Study results and caveats: Higher diversity and more naive CD4+ cells were features of long-lived donors, compared to aged donors. Researchers deemed the diversity estimates from one million T cells underestimates.

The donors, all healthy, were Caucasians living in Russia, aged about 6 to 100. The genes are TRBV9 and TRBJ2-3, with D possibly TRBD2 on 7 matching bases. What was sequenced was blood. This sequence originates from a young man in good health. The CDR3 loop reads CASSLVGGRGDTQYF. The DNA of the CDR3 is TGTGCCAGCAGCTTAGTCGGGGGGCGGGGAGATACGCAGTATTTT.